This entry features one T cell receptor beta chain sequence. CDR1 is SNHLY and CDR2 is FYNNEI in the germline V gene. This CDR3 is built from 14 residues. Trimming removed 3 bases at V and 6 bases at J, with 11 bases between. This sample stems from a study of TIL therapy for anti-PD-1-resistant metastatic lung cancer. Overall study: Four tumors were EGFR-mutant and two were ALK-rearranged.

The immunoSEQ assay was v3. Sequencing depth was around 2.2 million read pairs for survey level, roughly 4.5-6 million for deep. TCRdb's copy holds only in-frame clones and misses some; the assay was immunoSEQ multiplex PCR. The profile shows 95,000 or so clones, about two thirds of them singletons. Time point indicated: pre-treatment sample, taken before nivolumab and TIL therapy. Most excised metastases sampled were pleural nodules or supraclavicular lymph nodes. Stage 4 NSCLC adults joined between October 2017 and 2020. The sequence came from a person between 25 and 80 years old with non-small cell lung cancer. The chain carries TRBV2 and TRBJ2-2, with a possible D match to TRBD2 (6 bases). Source: tumor tissue, taken at baseline. The DNA for the CDR3 is TGTGCCAGCAGTGACCGGGGAGGTGCCGGGGAGCTGTTTTTT. Translation: CASSDRGGAGELFF.